The subject of this entry is one TCR beta chain. The antigen is not known. 60 Vbeta and 13 Jbeta primers were used in PCR. Some clones are missing from TCRdb's copy, which holds only in-frame ones; the method was immunoSEQ multiplex PCR. The data show 95,000 to 150,000 clones, about three quarters seen once. CDR3 length: 13 amino acids. Trimming at V came to 3 bases and at J to 8 bases, leaving 6 bases not matched to a gene. Looked up from germline, CDR1 is GTSNPN and CDR2 is SVGIG (reference sequence). This sample was included in a study of cytomegalovirus exposure and HLA in healthy donors. Study-wide findings and caveats: Within a later analysis, the majority of CMV-associated TCR beta chains appeared HLA-restricted. When a later analysis was performed, an Asian-associated ancestry cluster reportedly had fewer N-insertions than the 666-donor mean. Earlier analysis looked at TCR beta V segments, and most were productive about 90% or about 30% of the time. Most subjects had HLA-A and HLA-B alleles reportedly predicted accurately by TCR beta sequences.

Sequencing was carried out using PBMCs. J is TRBJ1-2 and V is TRBV30, with 10 bases lining up with TRBD1. The TCR comes from a woman between 40 and 55 years old in good health and CMV-seropositive. In DNA form, the CDR3 reads TGTGCCTGGAGGACAGGGGGCGGGGAGGGCTACACCTTC. This translates into CAWRTGGGEGYTF.